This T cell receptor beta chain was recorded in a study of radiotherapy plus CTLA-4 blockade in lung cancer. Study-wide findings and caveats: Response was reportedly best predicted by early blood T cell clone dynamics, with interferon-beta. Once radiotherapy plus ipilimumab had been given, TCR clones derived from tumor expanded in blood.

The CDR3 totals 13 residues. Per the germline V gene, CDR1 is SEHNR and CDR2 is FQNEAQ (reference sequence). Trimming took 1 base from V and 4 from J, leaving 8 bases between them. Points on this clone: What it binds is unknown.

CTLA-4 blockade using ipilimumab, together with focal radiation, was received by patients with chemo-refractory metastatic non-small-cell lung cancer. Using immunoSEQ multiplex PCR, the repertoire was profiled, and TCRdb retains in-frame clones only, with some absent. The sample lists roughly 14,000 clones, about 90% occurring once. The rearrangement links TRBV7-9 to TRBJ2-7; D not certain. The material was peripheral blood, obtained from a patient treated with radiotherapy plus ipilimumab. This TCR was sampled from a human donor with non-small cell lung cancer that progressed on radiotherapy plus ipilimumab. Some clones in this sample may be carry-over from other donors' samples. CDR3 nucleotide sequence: TGTGCCAGCAGCTTAGATGTCAGGTACGAGCAGTACTTC. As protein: CASSLDVRYEQYF.